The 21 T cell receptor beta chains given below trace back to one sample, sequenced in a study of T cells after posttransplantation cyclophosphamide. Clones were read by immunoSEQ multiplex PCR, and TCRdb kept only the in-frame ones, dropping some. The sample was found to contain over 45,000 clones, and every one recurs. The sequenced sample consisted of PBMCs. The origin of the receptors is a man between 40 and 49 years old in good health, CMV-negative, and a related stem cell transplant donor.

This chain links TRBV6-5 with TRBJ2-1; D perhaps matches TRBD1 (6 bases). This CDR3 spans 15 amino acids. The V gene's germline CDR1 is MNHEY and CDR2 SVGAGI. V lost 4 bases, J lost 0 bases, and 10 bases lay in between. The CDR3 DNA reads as TGTGCCAGCAGTTCTGACAGGAGCTCCTACAATGAGCAGTTCTTC. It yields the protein CASSSDRSSYNEQFF.

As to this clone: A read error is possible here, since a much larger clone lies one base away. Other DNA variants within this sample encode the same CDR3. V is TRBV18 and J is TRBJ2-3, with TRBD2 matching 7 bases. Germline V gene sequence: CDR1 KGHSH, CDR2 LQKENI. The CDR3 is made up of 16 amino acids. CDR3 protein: CASSPLSIAGQDTQYF. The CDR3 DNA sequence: TGCGCCAGCTCACCCTTATCAATAGCGGGCCAGGATACGCAGTATTTT.

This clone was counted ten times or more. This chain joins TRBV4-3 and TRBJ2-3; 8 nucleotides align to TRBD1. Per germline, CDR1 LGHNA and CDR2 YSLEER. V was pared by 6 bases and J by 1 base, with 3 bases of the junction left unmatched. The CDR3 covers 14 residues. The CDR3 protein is CASSRTGRTDTQYF. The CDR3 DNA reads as TGCGCCAGCAGTCGGACAGGGCGCACAGATACGCAGTATTTT.

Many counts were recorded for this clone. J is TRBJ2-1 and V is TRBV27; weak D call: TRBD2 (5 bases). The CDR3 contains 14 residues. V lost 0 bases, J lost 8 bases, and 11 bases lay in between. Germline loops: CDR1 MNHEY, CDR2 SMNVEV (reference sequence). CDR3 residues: CASSLSGSAHEQFF. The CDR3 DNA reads TGTGCCAGCAGTTTATCGGGTAGCGCCCATGAGCAGTTCTTC.

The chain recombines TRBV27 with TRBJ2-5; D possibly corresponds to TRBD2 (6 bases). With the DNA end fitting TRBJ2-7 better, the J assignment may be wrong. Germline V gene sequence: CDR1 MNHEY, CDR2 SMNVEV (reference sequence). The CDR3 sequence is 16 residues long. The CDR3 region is CASSLSGGRRSYEQYF. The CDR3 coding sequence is TGTGCCAGCAGTTTATCTGGGGGGAGACGTTCCTACGAGCAGTACTTC.

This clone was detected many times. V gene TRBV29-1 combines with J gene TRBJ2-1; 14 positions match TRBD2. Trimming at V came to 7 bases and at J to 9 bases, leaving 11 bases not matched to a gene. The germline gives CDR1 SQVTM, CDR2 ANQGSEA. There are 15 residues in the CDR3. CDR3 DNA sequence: TGCAGCGCCGACAAGGGGACTAGCGGGAGAGGTGAGCAGTTCTTC. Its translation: CSADKGTSGRGEQFF.

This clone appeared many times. The CDR3 DNA reads as TGTGCCAGCAGTTCCATAGCGGGGGAGGAGGATACGCAGTATTTT. It codes for CASSSIAGEEDTQYF. The chain combines TRBV27 with TRBJ2-3; 9 positions agree with TRBD2. CDR1 and CDR2 from the germline V gene are MNHEY and SMNVEV (reference sequence). There are 15 residues in the CDR3. J lost 6 bases, V lost 4 bases, and 8 bases had no gene match.

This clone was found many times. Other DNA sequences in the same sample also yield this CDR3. CDR3 nucleotides: TGTGCCAGCAGCCCGACTAGCGGGAGGGCCGTAACCGGGGAGCTGTTTTTT. Its translation: CASSPTSGRAVTGELFF. The chain couples TRBV14 to TRBJ2-2; 14 bases align to TRBD2. From germline, CDR1 is SGHDN and CDR2 FVKESK. The J segment lost 5 bases and the V segment lost 4 bases, leaving 6 bases of the junction unmatched. The CDR3 contains 17 residues.

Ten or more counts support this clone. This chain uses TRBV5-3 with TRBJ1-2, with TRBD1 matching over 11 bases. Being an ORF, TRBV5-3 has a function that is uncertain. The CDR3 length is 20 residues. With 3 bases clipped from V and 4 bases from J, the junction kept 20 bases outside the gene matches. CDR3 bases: TGTGCCAGAAGCTCTACCCGTCGGACAGGGGGCGCGAATGGGCGCTATGGCTACACCTTC. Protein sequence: CARSSTRRTGGANGRYGYTF.

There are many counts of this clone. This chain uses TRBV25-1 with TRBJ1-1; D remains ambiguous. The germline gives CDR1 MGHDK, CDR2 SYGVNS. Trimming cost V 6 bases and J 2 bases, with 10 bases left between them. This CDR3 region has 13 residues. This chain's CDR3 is CASRSDLNTEAFF. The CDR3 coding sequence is TGTGCCAGCAGGTCCGATCTAAACACTGAAGCTTTCTTT.

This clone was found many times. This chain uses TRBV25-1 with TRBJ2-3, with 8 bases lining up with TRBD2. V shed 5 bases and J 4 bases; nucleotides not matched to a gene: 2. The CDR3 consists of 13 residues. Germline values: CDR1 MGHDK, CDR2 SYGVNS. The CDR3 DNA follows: TGTGCCAGCAGTTTCGGGGGGGCAGATACGCAGTATTTT. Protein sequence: CASSFGGADTQYF.

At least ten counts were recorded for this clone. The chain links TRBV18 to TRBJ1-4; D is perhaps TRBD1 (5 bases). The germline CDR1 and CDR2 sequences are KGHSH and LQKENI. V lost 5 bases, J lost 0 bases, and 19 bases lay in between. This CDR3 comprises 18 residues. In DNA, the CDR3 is TGTGCCAGCTCATCTACAGGAGCCTCGATTTCAACTAATGAAAAACTGTTTTTT. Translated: CASSSTGASISTNEKLFF.

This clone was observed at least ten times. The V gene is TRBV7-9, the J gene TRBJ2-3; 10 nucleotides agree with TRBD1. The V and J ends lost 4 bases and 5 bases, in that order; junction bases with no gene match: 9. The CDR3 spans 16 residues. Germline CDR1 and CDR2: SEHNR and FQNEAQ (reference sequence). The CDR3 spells CASSSPTGGVGDTQYF. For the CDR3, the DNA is TGTGCCAGCAGCTCCCCGACAGGGGGCGTAGGAGATACGCAGTATTTT.

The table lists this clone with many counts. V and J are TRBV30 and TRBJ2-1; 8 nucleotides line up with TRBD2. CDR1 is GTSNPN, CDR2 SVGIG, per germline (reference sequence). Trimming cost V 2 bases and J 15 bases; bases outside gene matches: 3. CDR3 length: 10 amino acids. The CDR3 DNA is TGTGCCTGGAGTTCCGGGAGGGCGTTCTTC. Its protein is CAWSSGRAFF.

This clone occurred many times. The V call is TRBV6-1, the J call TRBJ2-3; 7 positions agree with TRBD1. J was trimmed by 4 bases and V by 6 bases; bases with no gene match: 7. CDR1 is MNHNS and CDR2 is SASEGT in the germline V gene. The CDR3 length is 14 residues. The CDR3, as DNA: TGTGCCAGCAGGACAGGGTCATTCCCAGATACGCAGTATTTT. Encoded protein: CASRTGSFPDTQYF.

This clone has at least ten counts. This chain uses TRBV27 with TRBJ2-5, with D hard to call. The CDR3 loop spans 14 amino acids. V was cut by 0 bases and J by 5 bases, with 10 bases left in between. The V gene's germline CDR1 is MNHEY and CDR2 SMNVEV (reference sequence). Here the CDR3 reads CASSLSVGVETQYF. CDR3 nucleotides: TGTGCCAGCAGTTTATCCGTCGGTGTCGAGACCCAGTACTTC.

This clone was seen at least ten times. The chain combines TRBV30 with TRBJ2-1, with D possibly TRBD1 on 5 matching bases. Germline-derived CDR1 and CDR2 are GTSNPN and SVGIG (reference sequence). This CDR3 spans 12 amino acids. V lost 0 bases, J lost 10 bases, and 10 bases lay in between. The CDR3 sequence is CAWSVAGIEQFF. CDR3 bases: TGTGCCTGGAGTGTTGCAGGGATCGAGCAGTTCTTC.

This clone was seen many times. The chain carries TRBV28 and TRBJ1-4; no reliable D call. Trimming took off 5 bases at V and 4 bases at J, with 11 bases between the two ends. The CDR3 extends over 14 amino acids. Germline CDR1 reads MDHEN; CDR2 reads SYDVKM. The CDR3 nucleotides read TGTGCCAGCAGTCTATCCGGGGTTAATGAAAAACTGTTTTTT. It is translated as CASSLSGVNEKLFF.

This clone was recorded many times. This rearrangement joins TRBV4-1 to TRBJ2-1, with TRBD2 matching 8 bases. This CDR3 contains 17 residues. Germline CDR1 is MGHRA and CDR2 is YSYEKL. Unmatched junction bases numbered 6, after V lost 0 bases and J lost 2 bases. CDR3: CASSQERGGGPYNEQFF. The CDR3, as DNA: TGCGCCAGCAGCCAAGAAAGGGGCGGGGGGCCCTACAATGAGCAGTTCTTC.

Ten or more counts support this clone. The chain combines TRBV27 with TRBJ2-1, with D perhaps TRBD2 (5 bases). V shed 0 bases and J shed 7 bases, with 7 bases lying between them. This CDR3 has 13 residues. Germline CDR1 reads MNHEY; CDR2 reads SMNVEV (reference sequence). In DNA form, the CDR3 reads TGTGCCAGCAGTTTATCTTCGGGGAATGAGCAGTTCTTC. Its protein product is CASSLSSGNEQFF.

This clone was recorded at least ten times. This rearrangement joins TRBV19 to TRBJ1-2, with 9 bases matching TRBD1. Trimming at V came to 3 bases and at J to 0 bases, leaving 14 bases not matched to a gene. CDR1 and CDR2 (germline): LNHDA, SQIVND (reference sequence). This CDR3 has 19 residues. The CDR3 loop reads CASSIRLGQGSTPNYGYTF. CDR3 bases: TGTGCCAGTAGTATTCGGCTGGGACAGGGAAGTACCCCTAACTATGGCTACACCTTC.